The next 20 T cell receptor beta chains were all read from a single sample in a study of cytomegalovirus exposure and HLA in healthy donors. Vbeta (60) and Jbeta (13) primers were used in the PCR. Some clones are missing from TCRdb's copy, which holds only in-frame ones; the method was immunoSEQ multiplex PCR. The data show 110,000 to 150,000 clones, roughly 9.7% seen once. The specimen sequenced was PBMCs. The receptors come from a man aged 50 to 59 in good health and CMV-seronegative.

This clone has just a few counts. The V and J genes are TRBV28 and TRBJ1-4; D perhaps matches TRBD1 (6 bases). The CDR3 is made up of 14 amino acids. V was clipped by 11 bases and J by 7 bases, with 20 bases between them. The V gene's germline CDR1 is MDHEN and CDR2 SYDVKM. Written as DNA, the CDR3 is TGTGCCGCCGGTGGCGGGGGGCTGAGTGAAAAACTGTTTTTT. Translated: CAAGGGGLSEKLFF.

This clone appeared a few times. The V and J genes are TRBV10-1 and TRBJ2-7, with a weak D call TRBD1 (6 bases). In germline, CDR1 is WNHNN, CDR2 SYGVQD (reference sequence). There are 14 residues in the CDR3. Between the trimmed V and J ends, which lost 3 bases and 7 bases, there was a span of 16 bases. This chain's CDR3 is CASSESGGPGEQYF. CDR3 nucleotide sequence: TGCGCCAGCAGTGAAAGTGGGGGCCCGGGGGAGCAGTACTTC.

The gene calls are TRBV28 and TRBJ1-5, with a tentative D call TRBD1 (6 bases). Germline lookup yields CDR1 MDHEN and CDR2 SYDVKM. The CDR3 runs 15 residues. V lost 6 bases and J lost 1, with 13 bases in between. CDR3 sequence reads: CASRGTQGSNQPQHF. The CDR3 DNA follows: TGTGCCAGCAGGGGCACCCAGGGGAGCAATCAGCCCCAGCATTTT. Looking up the rest from reference TRBV28 and TRBJ1-5 gives the full variable domain: DVKVTQSSRYLVKRTGEKVFLECVQDMDHENMFWYRQDPGLGLRLIYFSYDVKMKEKGDIPEGYSVSREKKERFSLILESASTNQTSMYLCASRGTQGSNQPQHFGDGTRLSIL.

V usage is TRBV25-1 and J usage is TRBJ2-1; D might be TRBD2 (6 bases). CDR1 and CDR2 from the germline V gene are MGHDK and SYGVNS. CDR3 size: 16 residues. Trimming removed 2 bases at V and 0 bases at J, with 11 bases between. The CDR3 bases are TGTGCCAGCAGTGAACTAGACGGGAGCTCCTACAATGAGCAGTTCTTC. Amino acid sequence: CASSELDGSSYNEQFF.

This CDR3 is CASLAGGGPDTQYF. The CDR3 DNA sequence: TGTGCCAGTCTAGCGGGAGGTGGCCCAGATACGCAGTATTTT. The gene calls are TRBV10-3 and TRBJ2-3, with TRBD2 matching over 11 bases. The CDR3 consists of 14 residues. Germline CDR1 and CDR2: ENHRY and SYGVKD. The J segment lost 4 bases and the V segment lost 10 bases, leaving 7 bases of the junction unmatched.

The sample holds a few counts of this clone. The genes are TRBV5-4 and TRBJ2-7, with 10 positions matching TRBD1. The V gene end was trimmed by 4 bases and the J gene end by 2 bases; junction bases not matched to a gene: 9. Germline V gives CDR1 SGHNT, CDR2 YYREEE (reference sequence). This CDR3 has 16 residues. CDR3 protein: CASSGRDRGTTYEQYF. CDR3 coding DNA: TGTGCCAGCAGCGGCCGGGACAGGGGAACTACCTACGAGCAGTACTTC.

This chain connects TRBV19 to TRBJ2-7; TRBD2 aligns across 7 bases. With V trimmed by 6 bases and J by 4 bases, 9 bases remained unmatched. Germline V gene lookup returns CDR1 LNHDA and CDR2 SQIVND (reference sequence). This CDR3 is 14 amino acids long. The CDR3 loop is CASSLGLAVYEQYF. CDR3 in DNA: TGTGCCAGTAGCTTGGGGCTAGCGGTTTACGAGCAGTACTTC.

CDR3 region: CASSQQGRGTEAFF. CDR3 nucleotides: TGTGCCAGCAGCCAACAGGGGCGCGGCACTGAAGCTTTCTTT. The chain carries TRBV2 and TRBJ1-1; the match to TRBD1 covers 7 bases. This CDR3 is built from 14 residues. V shed 6 bases, J shed 4 bases, and the junction held 8 bases outside the gene matches. Germline values: CDR1 SNHLY, CDR2 FYNNEI.

This clone came up many times. V and J are TRBV5-1 and TRBJ1-5; no reliable D call. V lost 0 bases and J lost 0, with 7 bases in between. The length of the CDR3 is 15 residues. Germline CDR1 and CDR2: SGHRS and YFSETQ. The CDR3 reads CASSLDGNSNQPQHF. The CDR3 DNA sequence: TGCGCCAGCAGCTTGGACGGGAATAGCAATCAGCCCCAGCATTTT. Complete variable domain (other parts from reference TRBV5-1 and TRBJ1-5): KAGVTQTPRYLIKTRGQQVTLSCSPISGHRSVSWYQQTPGQGLQFLFEYFSETQRNKGNFPGRFSGRQFSNSRSEMNVSTLELGDSALYLCASSLDGNSNQPQHFGDGTRLSIL.

The rearrangement joins TRBV11-3 to TRBJ1-3; D remains ambiguous. Looked up from germline, CDR1 is SGHNT and CDR2 is YENEEA. V shed 5 bases and J shed 0 bases, with 5 bases lying between them. The CDR3 is made up of 13 amino acids. CDR3 DNA: TGTGCCAGCAGCACAAACTCTGGAAACACCATATATTTT. Encoded protein: CASSTNSGNTIYF.

The V gene is TRBV25-1, the J gene TRBJ2-2, with D perhaps TRBD2 (6 bases). Trimming removed 3 bases from V and 7 bases from J, with 15 bases in between. The CDR3 covers 15 residues. Germline V gives CDR1 MGHDK, CDR2 SYGVNS. CDR3 in amino acids: CASSEEGLRIGELFF. CDR3 bases: TGTGCCAGCAGTGAGGAGGGATTAAGAATCGGGGAGCTGTTTTTT.

The chain has TRBV7-3 and TRBJ1-1; the match to TRBD1 covers 9 bases. After removal of 5 bases from V and 0 bases from J, the junction contained 7 bases not matched to a gene. This CDR3 contains 16 residues. Germline loops: CDR1 SGHTA, CDR2 FQGTGA. CDR3 coding DNA: TGTGCCAGCAGCCCAAAGGACAGGGGACTGAACACTGAAGCTTTCTTT. This encodes CASSPKDRGLNTEAFF.

This clone has a handful of counts. The rearrangement uses TRBV5-1 and TRBJ1-5; D gene uncertain. V was shortened by 4 bases and J by 4 bases, with 15 bases between the two germline ends. CDR1 is SGHRS and CDR2 is YFSETQ in the germline V gene. CDR3 size: 15 residues. CDR3 loop: CASSPSPEGNQPQHF. CDR3 nucleotides: TGCGCCAGCAGCCCATCCCCCGAGGGAAATCAGCCCCAGCATTTT.

There are a few counts of this clone. One end of the junction varies from germline; a read error may be responsible. The genes are TRBV25-1 and TRBJ1-1; no definite D call. The CDR3 totals 14 residues. CDR1 is MGHDK, CDR2 SYGVNS, per germline. CDR3 bases: TGTGCCAGCAGTGACCACCTATGGCGCACTAAAGCTTTCTTT. This sequence encodes CASSDHLWRTKAFF. Using reference TRBV25-1 and TRBJ1-1 for the parts outside the CDR3, the full variable domain is EADIYQTPRYLVIGTGKKITLECSQTMGHDKMYWYQQDPGMELHLIHYSYGVNSTEKGDLSSESTVSRIRTEHFPLTLESARPSHTSQYLCASSDHLWRTKAFFGQGTRLTVV.

With regard to this clone: Given a much more abundant clone one base away, this may be a read error. Different DNA sequences within this sample yield the same CDR3. This sequence joins TRBV7-3 and TRBJ1-2; D uncertain. Trimming stripped 5 bases from V and 11 bases from J, with 15 bases between. Germline V gene lookup returns CDR1 SGHTA and CDR2 FQGTGA. The CDR3 covers 12 residues. CDR3 sequence: CASSPWGGSYTF. The CDR3 nucleotides are TGTGCCAGCAGCCCCTGGGGAGGGAGTTACACCTTC.

This clone has only a few counts. The chain combines TRBV6-5 with TRBJ1-6; 11 positions agree with TRBD1. Trimming cost V 4 bases and J 7 bases; bases outside gene matches: 3. CDR3 length: 15 residues. Germline values: CDR1 MNHEY, CDR2 SVGAGI. CDR3 sequence (DNA): TGTGCCAGCAGTTCCGGGACAGGGGGAAATTCACCCCTCCACTTT. It translates to CASSSGTGGNSPLHF.

The J gene is TRBJ2-7, the V gene TRBV6-5; perhaps TRBD2 as D (5 bases). CDR1 MNHEY and CDR2 SVGAGI come from the germline V gene. V was clipped by 4 bases and J by 6 bases, with 16 bases between them. The CDR3 has 14 residues. CDR3 nucleotide sequence: TGTGCCAGCAGTTCGCGGGCCCTAACCGGCGAGCAGTACTTC. Protein product: CASSSRALTGEQYF.

This clone appeared a few times. The chain recombines TRBV5-1 with TRBJ2-3; 8 bases map to TRBD2. Germline-derived CDR1 and CDR2 are SGHRS and YFSETQ. With V trimmed by 4 bases and J by 0 bases, 7 bases remained unmatched. This CDR3 has 16 residues. The CDR3 here is CASSPGVAGSTDTQYF. CDR3 in DNA: TGCGCCAGCAGCCCTGGCGTAGCGGGAAGCACAGATACGCAGTATTTT.

The rearrangement links TRBV7-8 to TRBJ2-1; weak D call: TRBD1 (6 bases). This CDR3 has 16 residues. Germline CDR1 reads SGHVS; CDR2 reads FQNEAQ. Trimming cost V 1 base and J 6 bases, with 16 bases left between them. As DNA, the CDR3 is TGTGCCAGCAGCTTAGAGTTGCCAGGGGACCCCAATGAGCAGTTCTTC. Its protein product is CASSLELPGDPNEQFF.

This sequence joins TRBV6-5 and TRBJ2-7; no clear D. CDR1 is MNHEY and CDR2 is SVGAGI in the germline V gene. V dropped 4 bases and J dropped 2 bases, with 15 bases sitting between them. The length of the CDR3 is 15 residues. The DNA for the CDR3 is TGTGCCAGCAGTTCTGCCGGCGGCCGAACCTACGAGCAGTACTTC. Translated: CASSSAGGRTYEQYF.